These 20 T cell receptor beta chains were all obtained from the same sample, sequenced in a study of shared clonotypes between healthy human individuals. Using immunoSEQ multiplex PCR, the repertoire was profiled, and TCRdb retains in-frame clones only, with some absent. The data hold some 2,000,000 clones, with 85% to 95% observed a single time. Specimen: naive CD4+ T cells sorted from blood. Subset meaning: CD45RA+ positively selected. The receptor set was obtained from a young man in good health.

The chain recombines TRBV10-3 with TRBJ2-1; 8 bases align to TRBD1. The ends lost 2 bases at V and 5 bases at J; junction bases unmatched: 11. The CDR3 runs 17 residues. The germline CDR1 and CDR2 sequences are ENHRY and SYGVKD. The CDR3: CAISEGGQVMNHNEQFF. For the CDR3, the DNA is TGTGCCATCAGTGAGGGGGGACAGGTCATGAACCACAATGAGCAGTTCTTC.

The chain combines TRBV7-9 with TRBJ1-2, with D unresolved. The CDR3 length is 15 residues. Trimming removed 5 bases from V and 6 bases from J, with 19 bases in between. Germline assignment: CDR1 SEHNR and CDR2 FQNEAQ (reference sequence). The CDR3 coding sequence is TGTGCCAGCAGCCCCGTGGGAATTTATAGTCATGGCTACACCTTC. Its protein is CASSPVGIYSHGYTF. Based on the CDR3 plus reference TRBV7-9 and TRBJ1-2, the full variable domain is DTGVSQNPRHKITKRGQNVTFRCDPISEHNRLYWYRQTLGQGPEFLTYFQNEAQLEKSRLLSDRFSAERPKGSFSTLEIQRTEQGDSAMYLCASSPVGIYSHGYTFGSGTRLTVV.

With regard to this clone: The sample carries other DNA sequences with the same CDR3. The rearrangement joins TRBV19 to TRBJ2-3; the D is unclear. From germline, CDR1 is LNHDA and CDR2 SQIVND (reference sequence). CDR3 length: 13 residues. V lost 1 base, J lost 6 bases, and 8 bases lay in between. The CDR3 coding sequence is TGTGCCAGTAGTATAGGCCTGGGGGATACGCAGTATTTT. Its translation is CASSIGLGDTQYF. Based on the CDR3 plus reference TRBV19 and TRBJ2-3, the full variable domain is DGGITQSPKYLFRKEGQNVTLSCEQNLNHDAMYWYRQDPGQGLRLIYYSQIVNDFQKGDIAEGYSVSREKKESFPLTVTSAQKNPTAFYLCASSIGLGDTQYFGPGTRLTVL.

The gene calls are TRBV19 and TRBJ2-2; 9 nucleotides align to TRBD1. Germline V gene data show CDR1 as LNHDA and CDR2 as SQIVND (reference sequence). The V segment lost 7 bases and the J segment 3 bases; nucleotides outside the gene matches: 3. The CDR3 covers 14 residues. Here the CDR3 reads CASTGQGYTGELFF. The CDR3 DNA sequence: TGTGCCAGTACGGGACAGGGTTACACCGGGGAGCTGTTTTTT.

V gene TRBV5-1 combines with J gene TRBJ1-2; 7 nucleotides agree with TRBD1. V dropped 9 bases and J dropped 8; count of bases not matched to a gene: 13. The germline gives CDR1 SGHRS, CDR2 YFSETQ. The CDR3 loop spans 13 amino acids. CDR3 in DNA: TGCGCCAACTTGGGCGACAGGGACGGCGGCTACACCTTC. Residues: CANLGDRDGGYTF. Together with reference TRBV5-1 and TRBJ1-2, the CDR3 gives the full variable domain: KAGVTQTPRYLIKTRGQQVTLSCSPISGHRSVSWYQQTPGQGLQFLFEYFSETQRNKGNFPGRFSGRQFSNSRSEMNVSTLELGDSALYLCANLGDRDGGYTFGSGTRLTVV.

The count of this clone is one. The V gene is TRBV28, the J gene TRBJ2-3; 7 nucleotides agree with TRBD2. The junction had 7 bases not matched to a gene; V was cut back by 7 bases and J by 0 bases. CDR1 and CDR2 (germline): MDHEN, SYDVKM. The CDR3 length is 15 residues. CDR3 in amino acids: CASNRQTSSTDTQYF. The CDR3 region has the DNA TGTGCCAGCAACCGACAGACTAGCAGCACAGATACGCAGTATTTT.

The gene calls are TRBV7-2 and TRBJ2-1, with TRBD2 matching 7 bases. J was trimmed by 4 bases and V by 1 base; bases with no gene match: 10. Germline V gene data show CDR1 as SGHTA and CDR2 as FQGNSA. The CDR3 consists of 17 residues. CDR3 residues: CASSLGRGGGAYNEQFF. The CDR3 DNA reads as TGTGCCAGCAGCTTAGGACGCGGCGGGGGAGCTTACAATGAGCAGTTCTTC.

The chain has TRBV7-6 and TRBJ1-1; D possibly corresponds to TRBD1 (5 bases). V was trimmed by 3 bases and J by 5 bases, leaving 10 bases between them. Germline V CDR1 and CDR2: SGHVS, FNYEAQ. The CDR3 loop spans 13 amino acids. In nucleotides, the CDR3 is TGTGCCAGCAGCTTCGAGAGGGGTACTGAAGCTTTCTTT. The encoded protein is CASSFERGTEAFF.

This chain uses TRBV13 with TRBJ1-1, with TRBD1 matching over 8 bases. CDR1 is PRHDT, CDR2 FYEKMQ, per germline (reference sequence). The CDR3 loop spans 17 amino acids. The V and J ends lost 5 bases and 0 bases, in that order; junction bases with no gene match: 11. DNA for the CDR3: TGTGCCAGCAGCGACACCCGACAGGGGACCATGAACACTGAAGCTTTCTTT. Protein: CASSDTRQGTMNTEAFF.

The chain joins TRBV7-6 to TRBJ2-7; D is ambiguous. The CDR3 contains 14 residues. Looked up from germline, CDR1 is SGHVS and CDR2 is FNYEAQ. The V end lost 1 base, the J end lost 2 bases, and 9 bases lay between the germline ends. Written as DNA, the CDR3 is TGTGCCAGCAGCTTAGAGGTGGGGACCTACGAGCAGTACTTC. This codes for CASSLEVGTYEQYF.

The chain combines TRBV4-1 with TRBJ2-5, with D maybe TRBD1 (5 bases). The CDR3 spans 15 residues. Looked up from germline, CDR1 is MGHRA and CDR2 is YSYEKL. Trimming left V 5 bases short and J 1 base short, with 14 bases between. CDR3 in amino acids: CASSLGYGAQETQYF. The CDR3 bases are TGCGCCAGCAGCTTAGGGTATGGGGCCCAAGAGACCCAGTACTTC.

This clone has a single count. This chain joins TRBV13 and TRBJ1-3, with 7 bases fitting TRBD1. The CDR3 is 18 residues long. Germline values: CDR1 PRHDT, CDR2 FYEKMQ (reference sequence). V shed 5 bases, J shed 0 bases, and the junction held 13 bases outside the gene matches. CDR3 residues: CASSPPPQGRNSGNTIYF. The CDR3 nucleotides are TGTGCCAGCAGCCCACCCCCACAGGGGCGAAACTCTGGAAACACCATATATTTT.

The chain carries TRBV10-1 and TRBJ2-7, with no clear D. Germline V gene data show CDR1 as WNHNN and CDR2 as SYGVQD (reference sequence). V was trimmed by 2 bases and J by 5 bases, leaving 13 bases between them. The CDR3 runs to 14 residues. This chain's CDR3 is CASSETPEANEQYF. As DNA, the CDR3 is TGCGCCAGCAGTGAGACGCCAGAGGCAAACGAGCAGTACTTC.

V usage is TRBV29-1 and J usage is TRBJ2-7; TRBD2 is a possible D gene (5 bases). V dropped 7 bases and J dropped 4 bases, with 17 bases sitting between them. The CDR3 runs to 13 residues. The germline CDR1 and CDR2 sequences are SQVTM and ANQGSEA. The DNA for the CDR3 is TGCAGCGCTCGGACGGCCGCGGGTTACGAGCAGTACTTC. Encoded protein: CSARTAAGYEQYF.

The chain is built from TRBV2 and TRBJ2-4; 7 positions match TRBD1. The V segment lost 6 bases and the J segment 0 bases; nucleotides outside the gene matches: 8. Germline CDR1 reads SNHLY; CDR2 reads FYNNEI. The CDR3 has 16 residues. The CDR3 region is CASSRGQLVAKNIQYF. CDR3 in DNA: TGTGCCAGCAGCCGGGGACAGCTAGTAGCCAAAAACATTCAGTACTTC.

The chain uses TRBV29-1 and TRBJ1-1; no firm D call. Looked up from germline, CDR1 is SQVTM and CDR2 is ANQGSEA. The CDR3 spans 11 residues. The V end was cut by 4 bases, the J end by 6 bases, with 9 bases between. Here the CDR3 DNA reads TGCAGCGTTGGTGGCGACTCTGAAGCTTTCTTT. Its translation is CSVGGDSEAFF.

The chain carries TRBV25-1 and TRBJ2-7; 8 bases are a match to TRBD1. The CDR3 contains 16 residues. V lost 4 bases and J lost 10; bases outside the gene matches: 18. CDR1 and CDR2 (germline): MGHDK, SYGVNS. CDR3 in amino acids: CASSGFVGQGASNQYF. CDR3 DNA: TGTGCCAGCAGTGGGTTTGTCGGGCAGGGGGCCTCAAATCAGTACTTC.

This chain connects TRBV4-1 to TRBJ2-5; maybe TRBD2 (7 bases). Trimming stripped 1 base from V and 5 bases from J, with 20 bases between. Per the germline V gene, CDR1 is MGHRA and CDR2 is YSYEKL. This CDR3 is 17 amino acids long. This CDR3 reads CASSQGSGGRMEETQYF. In DNA form, the CDR3 reads TGCGCCAGCAGCCAAGGGTCGGGGGGCCGTATGGAGGAGACCCAGTACTTC.

CDR3 DNA sequence: TGTGCCTGGAGTGTACAGGCAGCCTATGGCTACACCTTC. It specifies CAWSVQAAYGYTF. This rearrangement joins TRBV30 to TRBJ1-2, with D tentatively TRBD1 (5 bases). The CDR3 has 13 residues. The germline gives CDR1 GTSNPN, CDR2 SVGIG (reference sequence). V was pared by 0 bases and J by 4 bases, with 9 bases between.

The J gene is TRBJ2-7, the V gene TRBV23-1; D might be TRBD1 (6 bases). TRBV23-1 is reported as an ORF; its role is uncertain. The CDR3 is 13 amino acids. V was clipped by 8 bases and J by 2 bases, with 13 bases between them. CDR3 sequence: CASGRQEPYEQYF. CDR3 nucleotide sequence: TGCGCCAGCGGCCGACAGGAGCCCTACGAGCAGTACTTC.